This TCR beta chain was identified in a study of beta chain features in type 1 diabetes. As for the study in general: Age, gender and cell yields were similar between patients and healthy donors. Study-wide points: The study found that naive, central memory and Treg TCRB repertoires appeared more similar in patients than in healthy donors. Equally in patients and controls, PCR might preferentially amplify shorter templates.

This clone appeared a few times. Its antigen is currently unknown. The CDR3 has 14 residues. Germline V gene lookup returns CDR1 SGHAT and CDR2 FQDESV (reference sequence). V lost 1 base to trimming and J lost 6 bases, with 13 bases between them. The authors reverse transcribed all of the isolated RNA, so sequencing captured expressed TCRB transcripts. The read count averaged around 4 million across naive, central memory and regulatory T cell samples. This table comes from immunoSEQ multiplex PCR, and its TCRdb copy is limited to in-frame clones, with some not included. The data show 850,000 to 900,000 clones, roughly a sixth seen once.

The TCR sequence derives from a woman younger than 30 in good health. J is TRBJ2-7 and V is TRBV11-1; no firm D call. Sequenced material: naive CD4+ T cells from blood. The CDR3 spells CASSLVAGRGEQYF. The CDR3 DNA reads as TGTGCCAGCAGCTTAGTTGCTGGCAGAGGCGAGCAGTACTTC.